The present T cell receptor beta chain was sequenced within a study of Graves' ophthalmopathy and Graves' hyperthyroidism. RNA transcripts served as template for amplifying TCR beta CDR3 sequences. First-round RT-PCR with HTBI primers preceded a second-round multiplex PCR. Each CDR3 protein gets one entry after TCRdb re-called the multiplex PCR reads with MiXCR. This table holds 1 million to 1.3 million distinct CDR3 sequences, about 36% found once. This clonotype showed up many times. Trimming removed 6 bases from V and 8 bases from J, with 10 bases in between. The CDR3 sequence is 11 residues long. The receptor was derived from an adult man with Graves' hyperthyroidism. The sequenced sample was peripheral blood or thyroid tissue (not recorded which). This rearrangement joins TRBV12-3 or TRBV12-4 to TRBJ1-1, with D perhaps TRBD1 (6 bases). Written as DNA, the CDR3 is TGTGCCAGCAGCCCCGGACAGGAAGCTTTCTTT. This sequence encodes CASSPGQEAFF.